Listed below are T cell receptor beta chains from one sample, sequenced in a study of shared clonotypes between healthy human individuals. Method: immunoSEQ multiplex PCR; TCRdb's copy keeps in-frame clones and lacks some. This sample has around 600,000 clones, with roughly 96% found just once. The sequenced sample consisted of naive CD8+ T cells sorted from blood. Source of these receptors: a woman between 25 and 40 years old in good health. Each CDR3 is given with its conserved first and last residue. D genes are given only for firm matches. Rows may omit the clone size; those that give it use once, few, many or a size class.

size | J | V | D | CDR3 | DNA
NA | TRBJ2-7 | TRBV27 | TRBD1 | CASSLILGQGAFEQYF | TGTGCCAGCAGTTTAATTCTTGGACAGGGGGCGTTCGAGCAGTACTTC
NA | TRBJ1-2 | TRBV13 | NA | CASTSLEAEINYGYTF | TGTGCCAGCACCTCTCTCGAGGCGGAAATTAACTATGGCTACACCTTC
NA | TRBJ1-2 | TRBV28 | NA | CASSLGGAKGYTF | TGTGCCAGCAGTTTGGGGGGGGCTAAGGGCTACACCTTC
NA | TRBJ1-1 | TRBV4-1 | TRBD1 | CASSHRQGLNTEAFF | TGCGCCAGCAGCCATAGACAGGGATTGAACACTGAAGCTTTCTTT
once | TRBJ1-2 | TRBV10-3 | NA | CAISDPRDGNFLGYTF | TGTGCCATCAGTGACCCAAGGGACGGGAACTTTCTGGGCTACACCTTC
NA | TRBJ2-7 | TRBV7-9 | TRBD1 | CASSSPGQGLFYEQYF | TGTGCCAGCAGCTCTCCGGGACAGGGTTTGTTCTACGAGCAGTACTTC
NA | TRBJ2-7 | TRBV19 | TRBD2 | CASSIATGGSYEQYF | TGTGCCAGTAGTATAGCCACGGGGGGCTCCTACGAGCAGTACTTC
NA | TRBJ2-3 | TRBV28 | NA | CASSLSVTSHTQYF | TGTGCCAGCAGTTTATCCGTCACCAGCCATACGCAGTATTTT
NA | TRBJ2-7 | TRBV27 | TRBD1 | CASSTGTGGFEQYF | TGTGCCAGCAGCACCGGGACAGGCGGGTTCGAGCAGTACTTC
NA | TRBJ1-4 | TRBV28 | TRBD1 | CASSFGVGTVNEKLFF | TGTGCCAGCAGTTTTGGGGTGGGGACAGTTAATGAAAAACTGTTTTTT
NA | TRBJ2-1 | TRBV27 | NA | CASTQDNEQFF | TGTGCCAGCACCCAAGACAATGAGCAGTTCTTC
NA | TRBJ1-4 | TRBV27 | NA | CASSLGVQNEKLFF | TGTGCCAGCAGTTTAGGGGTCCAGAATGAAAAACTGTTTTTT
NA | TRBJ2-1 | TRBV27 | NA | CASSRVPPLGAEQFF | TGTGCCAGCAGCCGGGTCCCCCCTCTAGGCGCGGAGCAGTTCTTC
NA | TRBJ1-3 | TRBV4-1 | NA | CASSTLRLSGNTIYF | TGCGCCAGCAGCACCCTCCGCCTCTCTGGAAACACCATATATTTT
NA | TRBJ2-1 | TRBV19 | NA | CASSIDALYNEQFF | TGTGCCAGTAGTATAGATGCTTTATACAATGAGCAGTTCTTC
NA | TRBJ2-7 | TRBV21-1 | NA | CASRGGASRFFEQYF | TGTGCCAGCAGAGGAGGGGCTTCGCGGTTCTTCGAGCAGTACTTC
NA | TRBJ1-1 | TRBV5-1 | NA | CASSPSGQLTEAFF | TGCGCCAGCAGCCCGTCGGGACAACTCACTGAAGCTTTCTTT
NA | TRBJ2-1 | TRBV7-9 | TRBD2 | CASIPLAGNYNEQFF | TGTGCCAGCATCCCTTTAGCGGGGAACTACAATGAGCAGTTCTTC
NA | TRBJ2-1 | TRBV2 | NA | CASSEMDRGDDEQFF | TGTGCCAGCAGTGAAATGGACCGCGGTGATGATGAGCAGTTCTTC
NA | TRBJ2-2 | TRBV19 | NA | CASSILTLTRYNTGELFF | TGTGCCAGTAGTATTTTAACCCTCACGAGATATAACACCGGGGAGCTGTTTTTT
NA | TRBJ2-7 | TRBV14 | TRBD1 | CASSLQGRHYEQYF | TGTGCCAGCAGTTTACAGGGGCGCCACTACGAGCAGTACTTC
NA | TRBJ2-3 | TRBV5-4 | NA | CASSWGDGGTDTQYF | TGTGCCAGCAGCTGGGGGGATGGGGGCACAGATACGCAGTATTTT
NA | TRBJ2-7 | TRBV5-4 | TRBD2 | CASSFLAGDPEQYF | TGTGCCAGCAGCTTTCTAGCGGGAGATCCCGAGCAGTACTTC
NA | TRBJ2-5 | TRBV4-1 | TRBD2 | CASSRIAGGPGETQYF | TGCGCCAGCAGCCGAATAGCGGGAGGGCCGGGAGAGACCCAGTACTTC
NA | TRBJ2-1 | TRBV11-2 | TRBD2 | CASSLVGGRENEQFF | TGTGCCAGCAGCTTAGTAGGCGGGAGAGAAAATGAGCAGTTCTTC
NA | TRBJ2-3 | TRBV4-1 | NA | CASSSQIGADTQYF | TGCGCCAGCAGCTCCCAGATCGGGGCCGATACGCAGTATTTT
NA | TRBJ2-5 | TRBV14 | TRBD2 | CASSQTSGWQTQYF | TGTGCCAGCAGCCAAACTAGCGGTTGGCAGACCCAGTACTTC
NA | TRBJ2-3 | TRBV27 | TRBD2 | CASSLLAGGRDTQYF | TGTGCCAGCAGTCTCTTAGCGGGAGGAAGAGATACGCAGTATTTT
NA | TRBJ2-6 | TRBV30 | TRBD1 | CACGTGNGANVLTF | TGTGCCTGCGGGACAGGGAATGGGGCCAACGTCCTGACTTTC
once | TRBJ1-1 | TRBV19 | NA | CASSIAQVLNTEAFF | TGTGCCAGTAGTATAGCTCAGGTCTTAAACACTGAAGCTTTCTTT
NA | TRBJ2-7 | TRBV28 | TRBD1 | CASSLKEQGAIPYEQYF | TGTGCCAGCAGTCTCAAAGAACAGGGGGCGATTCCCTACGAGCAGTACTTC
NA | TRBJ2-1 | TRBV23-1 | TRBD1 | CASSRAGTGGCGEQFF | TGCGCCAGCAGTCGGGCCGGGACAGGGGGTTGCGGTGAGCAGTTCTTC
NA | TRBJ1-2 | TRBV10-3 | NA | CAISPDAGGYGYTF | TGTGCCATCAGCCCGGACGCTGGCGGGTATGGCTACACCTTC
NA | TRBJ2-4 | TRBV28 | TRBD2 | CASSRQREGLKNIQYF | TGTGCCAGCAGCCGACAGCGGGAGGGCCTGAAAAACATTCAGTACTTC
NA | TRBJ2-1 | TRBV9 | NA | CASSVMGTNEQFF | TGTGCCAGCAGCGTAATGGGGACGAATGAGCAGTTCTTC
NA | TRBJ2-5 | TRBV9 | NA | CASAGTYQETQYF | TGTGCCAGCGCCGGGACTTACCAAGAGACCCAGTACTTC
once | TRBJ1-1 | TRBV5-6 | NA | CASSLGFNTEAFF | TGTGCCAGCAGCTTGGGGTTTAACACTGAAGCTTTCTTT
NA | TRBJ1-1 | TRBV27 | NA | CASSPLMNTEAFF | TGTGCCAGCAGCCCGTTGATGAACACTGAAGCTTTCTTT
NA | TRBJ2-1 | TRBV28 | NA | CASSFIPPSSYNEQFF | TGTGCCAGCAGTTTCATTCCCCCGAGCTCCTACAATGAGCAGTTCTTC
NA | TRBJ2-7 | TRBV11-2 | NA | CASSWDASASYEQYF | TGTGCCAGCAGCTGGGATGCAAGCGCCTCCTACGAGCAGTACTTC
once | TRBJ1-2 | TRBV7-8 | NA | CASSPLEGRANYGYTF | TGTGCCAGCAGCCCCCTGGAGGGGCGAGCTAACTATGGCTACACCTTC
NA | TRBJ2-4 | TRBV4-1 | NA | CASSQDDRGAKNIQYF | TGCGCCAGCAGCCAAGACGACAGAGGAGCCAAAAACATTCAGTACTTC
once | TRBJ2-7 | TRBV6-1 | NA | CASSEGPSYEQYF | TGTGCCAGCAGTGAAGGGCCGTCCTACGAGCAGTACTTC
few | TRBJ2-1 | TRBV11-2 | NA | CASSLQGAYNEQFF | TGTGCCAGCAGCCTCCAGGGCGCCTACAATGAGCAGTTCTTC
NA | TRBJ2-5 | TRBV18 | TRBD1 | CASSPRDRGSWETQYF | TGTGCCAGCTCACCACGGGACAGGGGGTCTTGGGAGACCCAGTACTTC
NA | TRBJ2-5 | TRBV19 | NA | CASSPPGMELEQYF | TGTGCCAGTAGTCCCCCGGGGATGGAACTAGAGCAGTACTTC
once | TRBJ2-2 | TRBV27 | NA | CATRQWSNTGELFF | TGTGCCACGCGACAGTGGTCGAACACCGGGGAGCTGTTTTTT
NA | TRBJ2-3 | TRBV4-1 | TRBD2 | CASSHLAGSSDTQYF | TGCGCCAGCAGCCATCTAGCGGGGTCGTCAGATACGCAGTATTTT
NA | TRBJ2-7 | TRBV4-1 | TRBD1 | CASSPGQGTVEQYF | TGCGCCAGCAGCCCCGGACAGGGGACGGTCGAGCAGTACTTC
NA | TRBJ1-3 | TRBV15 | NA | CATSRAGEGLGNTIYF | TGTGCCACCAGCAGAGCCGGGGAGGGTCTTGGAAACACCATATATTTT
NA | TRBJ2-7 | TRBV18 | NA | CASSDTPTGRVGEQYF | TGTGCCAGCTCAGACACCCCGACAGGCAGGGTTGGCGAGCAGTACTTC
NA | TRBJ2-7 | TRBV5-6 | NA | CASSDTDTGWYEQYF | TGTGCCAGCAGCGATACCGACACGGGATGGTACGAGCAGTACTTC
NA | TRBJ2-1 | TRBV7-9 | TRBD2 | CASRDTGTNSYNEQFF | TGTGCCAGCAGGGACACCGGGACTAACTCCTACAATGAGCAGTTCTTC